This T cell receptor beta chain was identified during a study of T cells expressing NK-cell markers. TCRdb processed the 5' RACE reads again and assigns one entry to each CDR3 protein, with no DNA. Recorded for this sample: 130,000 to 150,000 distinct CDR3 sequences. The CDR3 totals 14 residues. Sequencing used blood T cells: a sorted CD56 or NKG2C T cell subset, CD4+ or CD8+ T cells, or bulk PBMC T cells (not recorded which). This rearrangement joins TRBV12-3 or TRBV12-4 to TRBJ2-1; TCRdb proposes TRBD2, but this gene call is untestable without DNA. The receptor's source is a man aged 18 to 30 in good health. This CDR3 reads CASSLTSGRDKQFF.